The 9 T cell receptor beta chains reported below all come from one sample, sequenced in a study of shared clonotypes between healthy human individuals. The method was immunoSEQ multiplex PCR; TCRdb's version includes in-frame clones alone and lacks a portion of them. The table shows 550,000 to 650,000 clones, with roughly 96% occurring only once. Cells designated naive CD8 were CD45RO-negative and were positively selected for CCR7, with terminally differentiated effector memory CD45RA+ cells excluded. The sequencing input was naive CD8+ T cells sorted from blood. The origin of the receptors is a woman aged 25 to 39 in good health.

J is TRBJ2-1 and V is TRBV16; either TRBD1 or TRBD2 may supply D (5 bases each). Trimming shortened V by 4 bases and J by 1 base, and 26 bases separated the two germline ends. Germline CDR1 KGHSY, CDR2 FQNENV. The length of the CDR3 is 20 residues. CDR3 sequence reads: CASSLQSGLAVVSSYNEQFF. The DNA for the CDR3 is TGTGCCAGCAGCCTCCAATCGGGGCTAGCAGTCGTCAGTTCCTACAATGAGCAGTTCTTC.

The rearrangement links TRBV6-6 to TRBJ1-1; D gene ambiguous. CDR1 MNHNY and CDR2 SVGAGI come from the germline V gene (reference sequence). This CDR3 is 11 amino acids long. V dropped 6 bases and J dropped 7 bases, with 9 bases sitting between them. The DNA for the CDR3 is TGTGCCAGCAGCCCCGGACGTGAAGCTTTCTTT. As protein: CASSPGREAFF.

The J gene is TRBJ1-1, the V gene TRBV5-8, with no clear D. Germline values: CDR1 SGHTS, CDR2 YDEGEE. This CDR3 is built from 15 residues. Trimming took off 2 bases at V and 5 bases at J, with 16 bases between the two ends. Written as DNA, the CDR3 is TGTGCCAGCAGCTTTATGGGAGTTAGGAGGACTGAAGCTTTCTTT. Translated: CASSFMGVRRTEAFF.

The J gene is TRBJ2-1, the V gene TRBV9; 13 bases align to TRBD2. In germline, CDR1 is SGDLS, CDR2 YYNGEE. The V gene end was trimmed by 2 bases and the J gene end by 7 bases; junction bases not matched to a gene: 0. The CDR3 spans 14 residues. The CDR3 loop reads CASSVTSGRNEQFF. The CDR3 DNA follows: TGTGCCAGCAGCGTGACTAGCGGGAGGAATGAGCAGTTCTTC. The full variable domain, rest sourced from reference TRBV9 and TRBJ2-1, is DSGVTQTPKHLITATGQRVTLRCSPRSGDLSVYWYQQSLDQGLQFLIQYYNGEERAKGNILERFSAQQFPDLHSELNLSSLELGDSALYFCASSVTSGRNEQFFGPGTRLTVL.

This chain links TRBV7-3 with TRBJ2-2; 12 bases agree with TRBD2. Germline V gene lookup returns CDR1 SGHTA and CDR2 FQGTGA. The CDR3 runs to 17 residues. J gave up 8 bases and V 5 bases, and 12 bases lay outside the gene matches. CDR3 region: CASSETASGRAPGELFF. DNA of the CDR3: TGTGCCAGCAGCGAAACCGCTAGCGGGAGGGCCCCGGGGGAGCTGTTTTTT.

The chain recombines TRBV13 with TRBJ2-1, with 8 nucleotides matching TRBD2. V shed 4 bases and J 3 bases; nucleotides not matched to a gene: 5. The V gene's germline CDR1 is PRHDT and CDR2 FYEKMQ (reference sequence). The CDR3 has 15 amino acids. The CDR3 region has the DNA TGTGCCAGCAGCTCAGCGGGAGCCCACTACAATGAGCAGTTCTTC. Residues: CASSSAGAHYNEQFF.

J is TRBJ1-2 and V is TRBV13, with a tentative D call TRBD1 (5 bases). V lost 5 bases and J 4 bases, leaving 23 bases between the germline ends. The CDR3 sequence is 17 residues long. Per the germline V gene, CDR1 is PRHDT and CDR2 is FYEKMQ (reference sequence). CDR3 in DNA: TGTGCCAGCAGCCCCGGGTTGGGCGTTGAGGGACCCTATGGCTACACCTTC. Translated: CASSPGLGVEGPYGYTF.

The chain has TRBV27 and TRBJ1-1; D is perhaps TRBD1 (6 bases). The CDR3 runs to 18 residues. The germline V gene encodes CDR1 MNHEY and CDR2 SMNVEV (reference sequence). With 10 bases removed from V and 5 bases from J, the gap between germline ends came to 32 bases. The chain's CDR3 is CATSSGLSGVPVRTEAFF. CDR3 bases: TGTGCCACCTCTAGCGGCCTATCAGGGGTACCAGTGCGGACTGAAGCTTTCTTT.

The V call is TRBV21-1, the J call TRBJ2-1; the D call in the table, TRBD2, was not verified against the DNA. TRBV21-1 is labeled a pseudogene. The CDR3 is 18 amino acids. As DNA, the CDR3 is TGTGCCAGCCCGCTGATCCTCGGAGAAAAGCGGGATTACAATGAGCAGTTCTTC. Translating it yields CASPLILGEKRDYNEQFF.